This T cell receptor beta chain emerged from a study of blood T cell repertoires in COVID-19 (dated by TCRdb to 2020 to 2021). Background for the entire study: Collaborator samples came from the United States, Italy and Spain and covered acute and convalescent phases of COVID-19. The material from the prospective study consisted of cDNA or gDNA derived from T cells, B-cell-depleted T cells, or PBMCs. Deeply sampled blood TCRbeta repertoires from subjects exposed to, actively infected with, or recovered from COVID-19 were included in the dataset. A freely available public database, intended as a resource for researchers studying the immune response to SARS-CoV-2, is where the repertoires were released. The samples were drawn from the first 160 participants of the ongoing ImmuneRACE study and from more than 1,000 subjects provided by 6 global collaborators. Sample metadata almost always included a de-identified subject ID, COVID-19 status, age in years and sex. Where available, HLA class I and class II types were taken from metadata supplied by the sample provider and were not determined by assay-based typing.

On this clone: Its antigen target is currently unknown. No much larger clone is present one base from it, and per-base qualities are unavailable.

TCRbeta CDR3 regions were amplified from genomic DNA using the immunoSEQ Assay, a bias-controlled multiplex PCR. Turning to the authors' computational methods: Nucleated cell counts per sample were estimated from amplification of reference gene primers within the assay. To quantify the absolute abundance of each unique TCRbeta CDR3 rearrangement, sequence reads were collapsed and filtered. For each sample, productive Simpson clonality was calculated as the square root of Simpson's diversity index over productive rearrangements. Entries here come from immuneACCESS through TCRdb and include only in-frame sequences with V and J called. Some clones fail to appear in such tables; in the studies checked, an unresolved V gene covers under half of the shortfall, and the cause of the remainder is unknown. That table supplies the V and J calls and clone size; D and trimming were determined from the DNA. This sample lists roughly 90,000 clones; approximately 86% were detected once. In total, the top ten clones hold over 10% of the sample.

The collaborating institutions used their own protocols to collect whole blood in K2EDTA tubes. For TCRbeta analysis, collaborator samples were shipped as frozen whole blood, as isolated PBMCs, or as DNA extracted from either sample type. Overall study outcomes, separate from this receptor: Clinical and demographic metadata were provided uncurated, with the amount varying by source and participant.

Trimming takes 6 bases from V and 1 base from J, and the germline ends sit 10 bases apart. The CDR3 spans 15 residues, from the cysteine through the phenylalanine. Left in the record is the CDR3 DNA by itself, 45 bases read in frame from the first base. The germline V gene (reference sequence) gives CDR1 as LNHDA and CDR2 as SQIVND. This sequence originates from a human donor in a cohort sampled during active COVID-19. This chain joins TRBV19 to TRBJ2-6, and TRBD1 may be the D gene, going by 5 matching bases. The sequencing sample was made of peripheral blood. The DNA reads TGTGCCAGTAGGGTAACAGGATCTGGGGCCAACGTCCTGACTTTC. Its product reads: CASRVTGSGANVLTF. When the CDR3 is completed using the reference TRBV19 and TRBJ2-6 genes on either side, the full variable domain is DGGITQSPKYLFRKEGQNVTLSCEQNLNHDAMYWYRQDPGQGLRLIYYSQIVNDFQKGDIAEGYSVSREKKESFPLTVTSAQKNPTAFYLCASRVTGSGANVLTFGAGSRLTVL.